This TCR beta chain is from a study of blood T cell repertoires in COVID-19. Study at large: Samples taken during acute and convalescent COVID-19 were collected in the United States, Italy and Spain. Sources were T cells, B-cell-depleted T cells, or PBMCs; the material itself was cDNA or gDNA.

Patients in Seattle were enrolled during active infection, then followed longitudinally. In the source study's methods: Amplification from reference gene primers served as the basis for estimated nucleated cell counts. Assay: immunoSEQ multiplex PCR; the TCRdb copy retains only in-frame clones and omits some. Clone size and the V and J calls come from that table; the DNA yielded D and trimming. This repertoire shows a few hundred thousand clones, about 86% found once; its top ten account for about 15%. The CDR3 is 16 amino acids. The V and J ends lost 5 bases and 5 bases, in that order; junction bases with no gene match: 13. Per the germline V gene, CDR1 is SGHTA and CDR2 is FQGNSA.

This receptor was identified in a person aged 65 to 79 with COVID-19, enrolled during active disease. This sequence joins TRBV7-2 and TRBJ2-5, with 8 bases matching TRBD1. Sequencing used peripheral blood. The CDR3, as DNA: TGTGCCAGCAGCCTCACTTTGACAGGGGTACGGGAGACCCAGTACTTC. It encodes CASSLTLTGVRETQYF.